Here is one T cell receptor beta chain with its context. The data stem from a study of cytomegalovirus exposure and HLA in healthy donors. Vbeta (60) and Jbeta (13) primers were used in the PCR. Profiling relied on immunoSEQ multiplex PCR, and the TCRdb table lists in-frame clones only, not all of them. The table lists 91,000 or so clones. This clonotype was obtained from a woman younger than 45 in good health and CMV-seronegative. The sequenced sample consisted of PBMCs.

CDR3 sequence (DNA): TGTGCCAGCAGCTTGGTAGCGGGATTAGTGGATGAGCAGTTCTTC. It yields the protein CASSLVAGLVDEQFF. The chain recombines TRBV5-4 with TRBJ2-1, with 8 bases matching TRBD2. Looked up from germline, CDR1 is SGHNT and CDR2 is YYREEE (reference sequence). Trimming cost V 0 bases and J 8 bases; bases outside gene matches: 7. The CDR3 has 15 amino acids.